This T cell receptor (beta chain) was recovered during a study of PD-L1 blockade in urothelial cancer. Study in general: Patients' prior chemotherapy regimens numbered 0 to 3. When blood samples were assessed, the median T cell count was about 140,000.

Specified time point: pretreatment peripheral blood. The cohort comprised individuals with locally advanced or metastatic urothelial carcinoma. TCRdb keeps only in-frame clones here, not all; method: immunoSEQ multiplex PCR. This sample carries about 93,000 clones, nearly 90% of them seen once, and the ten largest clones take about 1.7%. Trimming pared 0 bases from V and 5 bases from J, leaving 20 bases between. Germline CDR1 KGHSH, CDR2 LQKENI. CDR3 length: 17 amino acids. Sample: PBMCs, taken around atezolizumab (anti-PD-L1) treatment. The V gene is TRBV18, the J gene TRBJ2-7; tentatively, D is TRBD2 (6 bases). The receptor was isolated from a man aged 55 to 70 with urothelial cancer. The CDR3 loop reads CASSPPGQGRLENEQYF. The CDR3 bases are TGTGCCAGCTCACCACCGGGCCAGGGTCGACTAGAGAACGAGCAGTACTTC.